This record concerns one TCR beta chain sequence. Its antigen is not identified. The data originate from a study of shared clonotypes between healthy human individuals. Findings and limits, study-wide: Memory subsets generally showed lower estimated richness than naive subsets.

Original methodology: ImmunoSEQ only sent back junction sequences with no quality scores, so filtering was done differently. Assay: immunoSEQ multiplex PCR; the TCRdb copy retains only in-frame clones and omits some. V and J calls and clone size are given by that table; D and trimming were obtained from the DNA. The profile shows over a million clones, under 80% of them singletons. Trimming cost V 6 bases and J 6 bases, with 20 bases left between them. The CDR3 has 15 amino acids. Germline V gives CDR1 SNHLY, CDR2 FYNNEI. The sequence derives from a young man in good health. The source material was memory CD4+ T cells sorted from blood. Documented subset: CD45RA-negative fraction. V and J are TRBV2 and TRBJ1-1, with a weak D call TRBD1 (6 bases). The CDR3 region has the DNA TGTGCCAGCAGGGGACAAACAGGGTTTGCGGCTGAAGCTTTCTTT. Amino acid sequence: CASRGQTGFAAEAFF. The variable domain in full, completed from reference TRBV2 and TRBJ1-1, reads EPEVTQTPSHQVTQMGQEVILRCVPISNHLYFYWYRQILGQKVEFLVSFYNNEISEKSEIFDDQFSVERPDGSNFTLKIRSTKLEDSAMYFCASRGQTGFAAEAFFGQGTRLTVV.